This T cell receptor beta chain was sequenced in a study of T cells after yellow fever vaccination. Findings and caveats of the study: Repertoires sorted by FACS could include abundant clonotypes that are contaminants from the bulk population. Most primary-vaccination clones recurred post-booster (around 95% CD4, roughly 91% CD8). Researchers noted that a small share of clonotypes showed up in both CD4 and CD8 compartments.

Germline CDR1 reads DFQATT; CDR2 reads SNEGSKA (reference sequence). The V end lost 4 bases, the J end lost 1 base, and 3 bases lay between the germline ends. The CDR3 covers 11 residues. This clonotype has a handful of counts. Its antigen is still unknown. 5'RACE template switching added a universal primer site and UMIs to TCR cDNA. TCRdb used MiXCR to reprocess the 5' RACE reads, holding one entry per CDR3 protein. The table records 400,000 to 450,000 distinct CDR3 sequences, approximately 19% of them present only once. The chain has TRBV20-1 and TRBJ2-3, with D unresolved. The origin of this receptor is a man aged 18 to 30 who received the YFV17D yellow fever vaccine. The specimen comprised PBMCs, sampled before the yellow fever booster vaccination. CDR3 sequence (DNA): TGCAGTGCTATTCGCACAGATACGCAGTATTTT. Amino acids: CSAIRTDTQYF.